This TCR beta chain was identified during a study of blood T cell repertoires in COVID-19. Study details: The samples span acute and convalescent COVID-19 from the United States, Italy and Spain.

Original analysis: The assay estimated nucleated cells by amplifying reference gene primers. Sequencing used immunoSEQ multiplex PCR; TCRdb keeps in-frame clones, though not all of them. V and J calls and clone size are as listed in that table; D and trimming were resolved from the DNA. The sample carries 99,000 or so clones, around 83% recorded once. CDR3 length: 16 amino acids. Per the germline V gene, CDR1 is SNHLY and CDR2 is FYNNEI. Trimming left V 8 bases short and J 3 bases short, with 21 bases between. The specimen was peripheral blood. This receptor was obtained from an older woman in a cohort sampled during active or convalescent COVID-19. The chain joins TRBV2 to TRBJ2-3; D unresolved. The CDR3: CASEEDRALITDTQYF. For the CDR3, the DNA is TGTGCCAGCGAAGAAGATCGCGCCTTAATAACAGATACGCAGTATTTT.